A single sample is the source of the 10 T cell receptor beta chains below, sequenced in a study of low-dose radiotherapy and immunotherapy resistance in tumors. First-strand cDNA used TRAV- and TRBV-specific primers, covering alpha and beta chains. Over roughly 20 PCR cycles, TCRs were amplified from a constant-region primer and V-primer adapter. One entry per CDR3 protein, called by TCRdb with MiXCR from the reads. The sample yields tens of thousands of distinct CDR3 sequences, just under 9.5% seen once. Noted time point: before trial treatment. This specimen consisted of PBMCs, obtained before treatment. The source of these receptors is a male donor with prostate cancer.

V usage is TRBV4-1 and J usage is TRBJ2-5; possibly TRBD1 for D (5 bases). The CDR3 loop spans 14 amino acids. The germline gives CDR1 MGHRA, CDR2 YSYEKL. Trimming removed 1 base from V and 4 bases from J, with 10 bases in between. The CDR3 loop is CASSQVAGIETQYF. The CDR3 bases are TGCGCCAGCAGCCAAGTCGCAGGGATAGAGACCCAGTACTTC.

This clonotype was picked up many times. V and J are TRBV18 and TRBJ1-4; possible D gene TRBD1, 6 bases. CDR1 KGHSH and CDR2 LQKENI come from the germline V gene. V was pared by 2 bases and J by 6 bases, with 10 bases between. The length of the CDR3 is 14 residues. CDR3 DNA: TGTGCCAGCTCACCAGGGGGCGGACATGAAAAACTGTTTTTT. It yields the protein CASSPGGGHEKLFF.

In regard to this clonotype: A far larger clone lies a single base away; this is likely a read error. This chain connects TRBV5-4 to TRBJ2-7; TRBD2 agrees at 8 bases. This CDR3 contains 16 residues. In germline, CDR1 is SGHNT, CDR2 YYREEE (reference sequence). Trimming took 4 bases from V and 7 from J; bases not matched to a gene: 16. The CDR3 spells CASSLAGGSSYNEQYF. CDR3 nucleotide sequence: TGTGCCAGCAGCCTGGCGGGAGGCAGCTCCTACAATGAGCAGTACTTC.

This clonotype was detected a few times. A read error is likely here: a far larger clone is one base away. The V gene is TRBV9, the J gene TRBJ2-7; 12 bases are a match to TRBD2. V shed 2 bases, J shed 7 bases, and the junction held 7 bases outside the gene matches. This CDR3 contains 15 residues. Looked up from germline, CDR1 is SGDLS and CDR2 is YYNGEE. DNA of the CDR3: TGTGCCAGCAGCGTCCGACTAGCGGGAGTCGATGAGCAGTACTTC. Amino acid sequence: CASSVRLAGVDEQYF. Together with reference TRBV9 and TRBJ2-7, the CDR3 gives the full variable domain: DSGVTQTPKHLITATGQRVTLRCSPRSGDLSVYWYQQSLDQGLQFLIQYYNGEERAKGNILERFSAQQFPDLHSELNLSSLELGDSALYFCASSVRLAGVDEQYFGPGTRLTVT.

This clonotype was picked up many times. The chain uses TRBV28 and TRBJ2-1, with D possibly matching TRBD2 (6 bases). Per the germline V gene, CDR1 is MDHEN and CDR2 is SYDVKM. The CDR3 runs to 14 residues. Trimming cost V 8 bases and J 5 bases, with 16 bases left between them. CDR3 DNA: TGTGCCAGCGGGGTAGCGGTGACCCACAATGAGCAGTTCTTC. Translation gives CASGVAVTHNEQFF.

Ten or more counts support this clonotype. The chain carries TRBV20-1 and TRBJ2-7; 9 nucleotides agree with TRBD2. V trimming: 7 bases; J trimming: 2 bases; junction bases outside the gene matches: 15. Per germline, CDR1 DFQATT and CDR2 SNEGSKA (reference sequence). This CDR3 has 16 residues. This CDR3 is CSGEAGLAGSTYEQYF. CDR3 coding DNA: TGCAGTGGCGAGGCGGGACTAGCAGGTAGCACCTACGAGCAGTACTTC.

V gene TRBV20-1 combines with J gene TRBJ2-7; the D gene could be TRBD1 or TRBD2 (5 bases each). The CDR3 totals 11 residues. V lost 5 bases and J 4 bases, leaving 9 bases between the germline ends. Germline V gene data show CDR1 as DFQATT and CDR2 as SNEGSKA (reference sequence). For the CDR3, the DNA is TGCAGTGCTGGGACGCATTACGAGCAGTACTTC. Encoded protein: CSAGTHYEQYF.

There are many counts of this clonotype. The chain combines TRBV2 with TRBJ2-3, with 8 bases identical to TRBD1. Per the germline V gene, CDR1 is SNHLY and CDR2 is FYNNEI. The CDR3 totals 12 residues. Trimming took 9 bases from V and 6 from J; bases not matched to a gene: 5. CDR3 sequence: CASADRADTQYF. CDR3 nucleotides: TGTGCCAGTGCGGACAGGGCCGATACGCAGTATTTT.

This clonotype was recorded at least ten times. V gene TRBV4-3 combines with J gene TRBJ2-5; the D is unclear. Germline V gene data show CDR1 as LGHNA and CDR2 as YSLEER. V lost 1 base and J lost 1, with 4 bases in between. This CDR3 is 13 amino acids long. This CDR3 is CASSQVTQETQYF. CDR3 sequence (DNA): TGCGCCAGCAGCCAAGTCACCCAAGAGACCCAGTACTTC.

By share, this clonotype ranks as medium-sized (0.01 to 0.1%). The genes are TRBV28 and TRBJ1-4; D gene ambiguous. V was cut by 10 bases and J by 2 bases, with 11 bases left in between. Per the germline V gene, CDR1 is MDHEN and CDR2 is SYDVKM. This CDR3 spans 13 amino acids. CDR3 in amino acids: CATAWATNEKLFF. The DNA of the CDR3 is TGTGCCACCGCTTGGGCGACTAATGAAAAACTGTTTTTT.